This TCR beta chain was retrieved from a study of OX40 agonist ivuxolimab in advanced cancers. Study results and limitations: Antigen targets of the expanded peripheral T cells went undetermined.

Clones were sequenced by immunoSEQ multiplex PCR, and TCRdb holds only the in-frame ones, with some missing. The sample yields 90,000 to 150,000 clones, 75% to 90% seen once. V lost 2 bases to trimming and J lost 9 bases, with 24 bases between them. This CDR3 has 17 residues. Germline-derived CDR1 and CDR2 are SGHRS and YFSETQ. On this clone itself: The antigen remains undetermined.

The chain recombines TRBV5-1 with TRBJ2-1; D is perhaps TRBD2 (7 bases). The sequences come from CD4+ or CD8+ T cells sorted from blood, collected in a trial of the OX40 agonist ivuxolimab. The sequence came from an adult with an advanced solid tumor such as melanoma, head and neck, liver or kidney cancer. The CDR3: CASSFTSGDIPGGEQFF. The DNA for the CDR3 is TGCGCCAGCAGCTTCACCTCAGGGGACATACCGGGGGGTGAGCAGTTCTTC.